This TCR beta chain was captured by sequencing in a study of shared clonotypes between healthy human individuals (dated by TCRdb to the early 2020s). A note on the overall study: The cohort comprised a couple of women and a few men aged 18 to 49 years. Leukapheresis yielded between about 0.9 and 9.5 billion PBMCs per donor. To estimate repertoire size and how much clonotype sharing occurs between individuals, the study deeply sequenced the blood TCR repertoires of five healthy adults. For each donor, CD4 naive and CD4 memory were each given three plates, CD8 naive was given two plates, and CD8 memory was given one plate. Libraries were prepared and TCR repertoires were sequenced by different laboratories using diverse techniques, in order to increase sequencing depth and limit assay-specific biases.

The investigation overall reported the following: Based on pairwise subsampling, the degree of clonotype sharing among donors was expected to be affected by sequencing depth. Across a handful of donors, about 4.5% of naive CD4, 3% to 3.5% of naive CD8, roughly 2.3% of memory CD4, and roughly 0.41% of memory CD8 clonotypes were shared. Incomplete sequencing was indicated by rarefaction of sorted-subset datasets, despite the large sequencing depth. Clonotypes shared by all four sorted-subset donors showed higher generation probabilities than non-shared clonotypes. Estimated clonotype richness was generally larger for naive than for memory subsets. Sampling was restricted to blood, and TCR repertoires in tissues likely differ from the TCR repertoires found in blood. Because the study included only a small number of donors, the genetic and exposure-history diversity represented was limited.

The donors were healthy, HIV-negative adults who had no recently reported acute infections or vaccinations. Every donor was a Caucasian adult living in Nashville, Tennessee, USA. CD4+ T cells were enriched by magnetic negative selection, after which naive cells were positively selected on CD45RA and the negative fraction was taken as the memory subset. Blood was obtained by leukapheresis, after which PBMCs were separated by Ficoll-Histopaque density gradient centrifugation and cryopreserved in liquid nitrogen vapor phase. Analytical flow cytometry was used to check the purity and quantity of each magnetically sorted T cell population. Each sorted fraction had its genomic DNA isolated and then quantified by UV absorbance on a Nanodrop 2000c. Regarding this clone: Its antigen remains undetermined. No much larger clone is present one base from it, and per-base qualities are unavailable.

Using the deep immunoSEQ assay, multiplex PCR amplified TCR CDR3 regions from genomic DNA. Genomic DNA extracted from each cell subset was distributed evenly over all wells of several immunoSEQ 96-well plates, and each plate served as one replicate. For sorted subsets, 200 to 250 ng of genomic DNA, equivalent to around 29,000 T cell genomes, went into each replicate PCR. Purified libraries were measured with a Qubit 3.0 fluorometer, size-checked on a Bioanalyzer 2100, and measured again with the KAPA Library Quantification kit. Every immunoSEQ 96-well plate was sequenced on a dedicated single-read 150-cycle Illumina NextSeq 550 flow cell. Per the authors' processing: Because only junctional sequences without quality scores were contained in the immunoSEQ output, filtering matching that applied to full-length reads could not be performed. Sequences were annotated with PyIR, a Python wrapper for IgBLAST v1.9, using IMGT germline references to assign V/J genes and CDR3. Reads were removed for weak V/J assignments (E-value above 1e-6), missing CDR3, stop codons, out-of-frame junctions, or ambiguous translated residues. V3J clonotypes were defined as sequences sharing an identical inferred V gene, J gene, and CDR3 amino acid sequence. Percentage overlap between repertoires was calculated by dividing the number of shared unique clonotypes by the size of the smaller repertoire. RTK rarefaction, the Chao1 estimator, and Recon v2.1 estimates of unobserved clonotypes were used to assess repertoire richness. Generation probabilities were computed with OLGA for all TCRbeta clonotypes obtained by the gDNA method from a few donors. TCRdb retrieved this table from immuneACCESS and kept in-frame rearrangements only. Not all clones are present; in checked studies, unresolved V genes account for under half, and no reason is known for the remainder. The DNA was the basis for D and trimming; V, J and clone size are from that table. Present in this sample are roughly 2,300,000 clones, under 95% of which were seen just once. The biggest ten clones account for around 0.38% of the sample.

According to the germline V gene (reference sequence), CDR1 reads SGHNT and CDR2 reads YYREEE. Deletion took 2 bases off V and 5 bases off J, with a span of 10 bases between the germline ends. CDR3 length: 13 amino acids, cysteine to phenylalanine. Only the CDR3 region is kept as DNA, spanning 39 bases read in frame from base 1. The sequence came from a man aged 18 to 30 in good health. Some clones in this sample may be carry-over from other donors' samples. The sequenced sample consisted of naive CD4+ T cells from PBMCs. The cell subset or site label, read with the paper, signifies: CD45RA+ positively selected. This receptor chain uses TRBV5-4 and TRBJ2-5; matching of 5 bases hints at TRBD2 as the D gene. The nucleotides read TGTGCCAGCAGCTTCGGGGTTAAGGAGACCCAGTACTTC. This is translated as CASSFGVKETQYF.